Each of the 32 T cell receptor beta chains below was sequenced from the same sample in a study of blood T cell repertoires in COVID-19. Clones were sequenced by immunoSEQ multiplex PCR, and TCRdb holds only the in-frame ones, with some missing. The profile shows about 150,000 clones, around 76% of them singletons. The source material was peripheral blood. These receptors were taken from a man aged 60-69 years with acute or convalescent COVID-19.

This clone was picked up one time. This chain joins TRBV6-5 and TRBJ2-1, with 8 bases matching TRBD1. V shed 0 bases, J shed 7 bases, and the junction held 8 bases outside the gene matches. Germline V lookup: CDR1 MNHEY, CDR2 SVGAGI. The CDR3 extends over 16 amino acids. The CDR3 sequence: CASSYSMNRGYNEQFF. As DNA, the CDR3 is TGTGCCAGCAGTTACTCGATGAACAGGGGGTATAATGAGCAGTTCTTC.

The chain employs TRBV11-1 and TRBJ1-2; the match to TRBD1 covers 8 bases. CDR1 is SGHAT, CDR2 FQDESV, per germline (reference sequence). J was trimmed by 3 bases and V by 5 bases; bases with no gene match: 8. The CDR3 is 15 amino acids. CDR3 DNA sequence: TGTGCCAGCAGCCCTACGACAGGGGAGGACTATGGCTACACCTTC. Translation: CASSPTTGEDYGYTF.

The V gene is TRBV24-1, the J gene TRBJ2-1, with TRBD1 matching over 7 bases. The CDR3 consists of 14 residues. The germline V gene encodes CDR1 KGHDR and CDR2 SFDVKD. After removal of 5 bases from V and 7 bases from J, the junction contained 7 bases not matched to a gene. The CDR3 DNA reads TGTGCCACCAGTGTGTCAGGGGGATATAATGAGCAGTTCTTC. It yields the protein CATSVSGGYNEQFF.

The V call is TRBV19, the J call TRBJ1-3; 7 bases align to TRBD1. The length of the CDR3 is 14 residues. Germline-derived CDR1 and CDR2 are LNHDA and SQIVND (reference sequence). Losses at the gene ends were 8 bases for V and 2 bases for J; bases not matched to a gene: 6. The CDR3 loop is CASRYGTAGNTIYF. CDR3 bases: TGTGCCAGTCGATACGGGACAGCTGGAAACACCATATATTTT.

The gene calls are TRBV19 and TRBJ2-3; TRBD1 might be the D (5 bases). V was shortened by 9 bases and J by 2 bases, with 18 bases between the two germline ends. Germline CDR1 reads LNHDA; CDR2 reads SQIVND (reference sequence). The CDR3 has 15 residues. The DNA of the CDR3 is TGTGCCAGCTCATTTGGCCAGGGCTACACAGATACGCAGTATTTT. Its protein product is CASSFGQGYTDTQYF.

The chain employs TRBV4-1 and TRBJ1-2; D not resolved. This CDR3 region has 15 residues. Trimming cost V 6 bases and J 3 bases, with 17 bases left between them. From germline, CDR1 is MGHRA and CDR2 YSYEKL. CDR3 sequence (DNA): TGCGCCAGCAGTTCAAGTCTAAACAGCTACTATGGCTACACCTTC. This gives the protein CASSSSLNSYYGYTF.

The genes are TRBV3-1 (or the pseudogene TRBV3-2) and TRBJ2-7, with TRBD2 as a possible D gene (5 bases). V lost 7 bases and J 6 bases, leaving 19 bases between the germline ends. This CDR3 has 14 residues. The V gene's germline CDR1 is LGHDT and CDR2 YNNKEL (reference sequence). The DNA of the CDR3 is TGTGCCAGCACTCAGGACTGGGCTCGGGGCGAGCAGTACTTC. Amino acid sequence: CASTQDWARGEQYF.

The J gene is TRBJ2-2, the V gene TRBV19; 7 bases fit TRBD2. This CDR3 comprises 15 residues. The germline CDR1 and CDR2 sequences are LNHDA and SQIVND (reference sequence). With 4 bases clipped from V and 4 bases from J, the junction kept 6 bases outside the gene matches. For the CDR3, the DNA is TGTGCCAGTAGTACCCGGGGAGGGGCCACCGGGGAGCTGTTTTTT. Its translation is CASSTRGGATGELFF. The entire variable domain, with the rest obtained from reference TRBV19 and TRBJ2-2, is as follows: DGGITQSPKYLFRKEGQNVTLSCEQNLNHDAMYWYRQDPGQGLRLIYYSQIVNDFQKGDIAEGYSVSREKKESFPLTVTSAQKNPTAFYLCASSTRGGATGELFFGEGSRLTVL.

V usage is TRBV2 and J usage is TRBJ1-2, with TRBD1 identical over 9 bases. This CDR3 comprises 12 residues. Germline V lookup: CDR1 SNHLY, CDR2 FYNNEI. The V and J ends lost 4 bases and 8 bases, in that order; junction bases with no gene match: 2. Here the CDR3 reads CASSGTGDGYTF. CDR3 sequence (DNA): TGTGCCAGCAGTGGGACAGGGGACGGCTACACCTTC.

The chain carries TRBV6-5 and TRBJ2-3, with TRBD1 matching over 11 bases. The CDR3 totals 15 residues. In germline, CDR1 is MNHEY, CDR2 SVGAGI. J was trimmed by 4 bases and V by 7 bases; bases with no gene match: 7. The chain's CDR3 is CASMGQGVSSDTQYF. The CDR3, as DNA: TGTGCCAGCATGGGACAGGGGGTTAGTTCAGATACGCAGTATTTT.

The chain carries TRBV5-5 and TRBJ2-5; D possibly corresponds to TRBD1 (6 bases). Germline-derived CDR1 and CDR2 are SGHKS and YYEKEE (reference sequence). Trimming stripped 4 bases from V and 2 bases from J, with 12 bases between. CDR3 length: 14 residues. The CDR3 is CASSPGQMQETQYF. In DNA, the CDR3 is TGTGCCAGCAGCCCCGGACAGATGCAAGAGACCCAGTACTTC.

The chain links TRBV5-1 to TRBJ1-1; the match to TRBD1 covers 8 bases. This CDR3 region has 14 residues. Germline-derived CDR1 and CDR2 are SGHRS and YFSETQ. The trim removed 2 bases at V and 4 bases at J, leaving 4 bases unmatched. The CDR3 protein is CASSFDRGATEAFF. In nucleotides, the CDR3 is TGCGCCAGCAGCTTTGACAGGGGTGCCACTGAAGCTTTCTTT.

The chain links TRBV12-3 or TRBV12-4 to TRBJ1-1; D is possibly TRBD1 (6 bases). This CDR3 spans 13 amino acids. The V end lost 3 bases, the J end lost 4 bases, and 9 bases lay between the germline ends. In DNA, the CDR3 is TGTGCCAGCAGTTTTGCAGGGGTCACTGAAGCTTTCTTT. It specifies CASSFAGVTEAFF.

The CDR3 spells CASIQGPGSPLHF. CDR3 DNA: TGTGCCAGCATACAGGGGCCCGGTTCACCCCTCCACTTT. The rearrangement joins TRBV2 to TRBJ1-6, with 7 positions matching TRBD1. The germline V gene encodes CDR1 SNHLY and CDR2 FYNNEI. V lost 7 bases to trimming and J lost 9 bases; unmatched junction nucleotides: 6. The CDR3 is 13 residues long.

The chain is built from TRBV5-1 and TRBJ1-3, with 7 nucleotides matching TRBD1. CDR3 length equals 14 residues. V dropped 3 bases and J dropped 3; count of bases not matched to a gene: 3. Germline V gene lookup returns CDR1 SGHRS and CDR2 YFSETQ. In nucleotides, the CDR3 is TGCGCCAGCAGCTATGACAGGGTTGGAAACACCATATATTTT. It encodes CASSYDRVGNTIYF. Using reference TRBV5-1 and TRBJ1-3 for the parts outside the CDR3, the full variable domain is KAGVTQTPRYLIKTRGQQVTLSCSPISGHRSVSWYQQTPGQGLQFLFEYFSETQRNKGNFPGRFSGRQFSNSRSEMNVSTLELGDSALYLCASSYDRVGNTIYFGEGSWLTVV.

The chain joins TRBV6-2 or TRBV6-3 to TRBJ2-1; the D is unclear. Germline lookup yields CDR1 MNHEY and CDR2 SVGEGT. V was clipped by 4 bases and J by 4 bases, with 5 bases between them. The CDR3 spans 12 residues. As DNA, the CDR3 is TGTGCCAGCAGTTCACAATACAATGAGCAGTTCTTC. Translating it yields CASSSQYNEQFF.

The chain joins TRBV3-1 (or the pseudogene TRBV3-2) to TRBJ2-1; possibly TRBD1 for D (5 bases). The CDR3 runs 15 residues. From germline, CDR1 is LGHDT and CDR2 YNNKEL (reference sequence). V was cut by 4 bases and J by 2 bases, with 12 bases left in between. This CDR3 is CASSPTLGAYNEQFF. In DNA form, the CDR3 reads TGTGCCAGCAGCCCTACATTAGGGGCCTACAATGAGCAGTTCTTC.

The rearrangement joins TRBV5-5 to TRBJ2-5; D not resolved. V lost 1 base and J lost 4, with 8 bases in between. CDR1 is SGHKS and CDR2 is YYEKEE in the germline V gene (reference sequence). The CDR3 loop spans 13 amino acids. The CDR3 loop is CASSLLPGETQYF. The CDR3 nucleotides are TGTGCCAGCAGCTTGTTGCCAGGAGAGACCCAGTACTTC.

This chain links TRBV5-1 with TRBJ2-7, with D tentatively TRBD2 (5 bases). The CDR3 is made up of 14 amino acids. V was shortened by 4 bases and J by 5 bases, with 16 bases between the two germline ends. CDR1 is SGHRS and CDR2 is YFSETQ in the germline V gene. The CDR3 DNA is TGCGCCAGCAGCCTTGGTATGGGGAGAGACGAGCAGTACTTC. Translation gives CASSLGMGRDEQYF.

V gene TRBV5-6 combines with J gene TRBJ2-5; the D gene is possibly TRBD2 (6 bases). Trimming left V 2 bases short and J 4 bases short, with 9 bases between. The germline V gene has CDR1 SGHDT and CDR2 YYEEEE. The CDR3 length is 13 residues. The CDR3: CASSFWGGETQYF. In DNA form, the CDR3 reads TGTGCCAGCAGCTTTTGGGGAGGAGAGACCCAGTACTTC.

The chain carries TRBV25-1 and TRBJ2-3; 7 bases align to TRBD2. This CDR3 region has 18 residues. Germline-derived CDR1 and CDR2 are MGHDK and SYGVNS. V lost 4 bases and J lost 5; bases outside the gene matches: 18. This CDR3 is CASSARQVRREGEDTQYF. CDR3 in DNA: TGTGCCAGCAGTGCCCGTCAGGTGCGAAGGGAGGGAGAAGATACGCAGTATTTT.

This chain connects TRBV10-2 to TRBJ2-7; 8 bases agree with TRBD1. J was trimmed by 3 bases and V by 3 bases; bases with no gene match: 16. CDR3 length: 18 amino acids. Germline V gene sequence: CDR1 WSHSY, CDR2 SAAADI. As DNA, the CDR3 is TGCGCCAGCAGTGAATTCGGGACAGGCCTAAATGTTGACTACGAGCAGTACTTC. Translation gives CASSEFGTGLNVDYEQYF.

The genes are TRBV4-2 and TRBJ2-1, with 7 bases matching TRBD2. The trim removed 1 base at V and 6 bases at J, leaving 6 bases unmatched. The CDR3 is made up of 15 amino acids. The germline V gene encodes CDR1 LGHNA and CDR2 YNFKEQ. CDR3 coding DNA: TGTGCCAGCAGCCAAGGGCTAGCGGTACTCAATGAGCAGTTCTTC. Protein sequence: CASSQGLAVLNEQFF.

The rearrangement uses TRBV6-1 and TRBJ2-7; TRBD2 might be the D (6 bases). Trimming took off 2 bases at V and 5 bases at J, with 34 bases between the two ends. Germline V lookup: CDR1 MNHNS, CDR2 SASEGT. The CDR3 contains 21 residues. CDR3 sequence: CASSEYRRGLRYGPRWDEQYF. DNA of the CDR3: TGTGCCAGCAGTGAATATCGGAGGGGCCTGCGGTACGGACCGCGGTGGGACGAGCAGTACTTC.

The chain joins TRBV5-6 to TRBJ2-1; TRBD2 agrees at 8 bases. This CDR3 comprises 17 residues. V shed 2 bases, J shed 4 bases, and the junction held 11 bases outside the gene matches. The germline CDR1 and CDR2 sequences are SGHDT and YYEEEE. The chain's CDR3 is CASSLSSGSKVYNEQFF. DNA for the CDR3: TGTGCCAGCAGCTTATCGAGCGGGAGCAAGGTGTACAATGAGCAGTTCTTC.

This clone was counted once. The junction departs from germline at one end; a sequencing error may be responsible. The rearrangement joins TRBV7-7 to TRBJ2-1; 9 nucleotides line up with TRBD1. CDR1 SSHAT and CDR2 FNYEAQ come from the germline V gene (reference sequence). CDR3 length equals 17 residues. CDR3 nucleotides: TGTGCTAGCAGCCGAGAGCCGGGACAGGGTCTTGGTAGTGAGCAGTTCTTC. As protein: CASSREPGQGLGSEQFF.

The J gene is TRBJ2-7, the V gene TRBV2; 9 bases are a match to TRBD1. V lost 10 bases to trimming and J lost 3 bases; unmatched junction nucleotides: 7. From germline, CDR1 is SNHLY and CDR2 FYNNEI. The CDR3 covers 13 residues. CDR3 amino acids: CATETGGNYEQYF. The CDR3 DNA reads TGTGCCACCGAGACAGGGGGTAACTACGAGCAGTACTTC.

The chain has TRBV12-3 or TRBV12-4 and TRBJ2-2, with D possibly being TRBD1 (5 bases). This CDR3 has 13 amino acids. V was clipped by 7 bases and J by 6 bases, with 12 bases between them. CDR3 region: CASMPTVPGELFF. The CDR3 nucleotides read TGTGCCAGCATGCCGACAGTCCCCGGGGAGCTGTTTTTT.

The chain couples TRBV5-1 to TRBJ2-7; possibly TRBD1 for D (6 bases). Germline-derived CDR1 and CDR2 are SGHRS and YFSETQ. Trimming took off 4 bases at V and 1 base at J, with 12 bases between the two ends. The CDR3 spans 14 residues. DNA for the CDR3: TGCGCCAGCAGCCGAGGGGGTCTTTCCTACGAGCAGTACTTC. Protein: CASSRGGLSYEQYF.

This clone has only a few counts. CDR3 residues: CASSDEGSYNSPLHF. The DNA of the CDR3 is TGTGCCAGCAGTGACGAGGGTTCCTATAATTCACCCCTCCACTTT. This chain links TRBV6-1 with TRBJ1-6; D not resolved. The germline V gene encodes CDR1 MNHNS and CDR2 SASEGT. V lost 3 bases, J lost 1 base, and 7 bases lay in between. The CDR3 has 15 amino acids.

The chain employs TRBV18 and TRBJ2-3, with 7 bases identical to TRBD2. The CDR3 is 15 residues long. V shed 5 bases, J shed 1 base, and the junction held 6 bases outside the gene matches. From germline, CDR1 is KGHSH and CDR2 LQKENI. In nucleotides, the CDR3 is TGTGCCAGCTCAACCAATGGGGGGGGCACAGATACGCAGTATTTT. Translated: CASSTNGGGTDTQYF. The full variable domain, with the rest looked up from reference TRBV18 and TRBJ2-3, is NAGVMQNPRHLVRRRGQEARLRCSPMKGHSHVYWYRQLPEEGLKFMVYLQKENIIDESGMPKERFSAEFPKEGPSILRIQQVVRGDSAAYFCASSTNGGGTDTQYFGPGTRLTVL.

Only a few counts were recorded for this clone. CDR3 bases: TGTGCCAGTACTATCGCCAGCGGGAGGGCCGGGGATCCCGGGGAGCTGTTTTTT. It translates to CASTIASGRAGDPGELFF. This rearrangement joins TRBV19 to TRBJ2-2; 10 bases fit TRBD2. CDR1 LNHDA and CDR2 SQIVND come from the germline V gene (reference sequence). This CDR3 comprises 18 residues. J lost 6 bases, V lost 7 bases, and 17 bases had no gene match.